This is a list of T cell receptor beta chains from one sample in a study of cytomegalovirus exposure and HLA in healthy donors. TCRdb's copy holds only in-frame clones and misses some; the assay was immunoSEQ multiplex PCR. The sample lists approximately 280,000 clones; approximately 90% were seen once. The sample comprised PBMCs. These receptors originate from a man aged 40-50 years in good health and CMV-seropositive. Each CDR3 is given with its conserved first and last residue. D genes are given only for firm matches. The size field is filled for only some rows; it gives once, few, many or a size class.

NA	15	NA	TRBV5-1	TRBJ1-3	TGCGCCAGCAGCTTGCGGGCAGGGGCTGGAAACACCATATATTTT	CASSLRAGAGNTIYF
NA	14	once	TRBV25-1	TRBJ2-3	TGTGCCAGCAGTGAAATACAGGGCGGAGATACGCAGTATTTT	CASSEIQGGDTQYF
NA	17	NA	TRBV18	TRBJ2-7	TGTGCCAGCTCACTCTTCGATCGACAGGCCAAGAGGTACGAGCAGTACTTC	CASSLFDRQAKRYEQYF
NA	15	NA	TRBV6-6	TRBJ2-2	TGTGCCAGCAGTCTAGTGGGAGCGAACACCGGGGAGCTGTTTTTT	CASSLVGANTGELFF
TRBD1	15	NA	TRBV10-1	TRBJ1-1	TGCGCCAGCACACGGGACAGACGAATGAACACTGAAGCTTTCTTT	CASTRDRRMNTEAFF
NA	18	NA	TRBV4-3	TRBJ1-5	TGCGCCAGCAGCCAAGATCGAGTGGGAGACTATAGCAATCAGCCCCAGCATTTT	CASSQDRVGDYSNQPQHF
NA	14	NA	TRBV14	TRBJ2-3	TGTGCCAGCAGCCAAGTGGGGGGAACAGATACGCAGTATTTT	CASSQVGGTDTQYF
TRBD1	15	NA	TRBV13	TRBJ1-1	TGTGCCAGCAGCTTAGGGGGGACAGTAGTCACTGAAGCTTTCTTT	CASSLGGTVVTEAFF
TRBD2	17	NA	TRBV4-2	TRBJ2-3	TGTGCCAGCAGCCAAGTCAGCGGGAGGGCCGGGATAAATACGCAGTATTTT	CASSQVSGRAGINTQYF
NA	13	NA	TRBV5-1	TRBJ2-7	TGCGCCAGCAGCTTGGGAGGAGGGCACGAGCAGTACTTC	CASSLGGGHEQYF
NA	12	NA	TRBV7-2	TRBJ2-7	TGTGCCATCCGCGGGACTTCCTACGAGCAGTACTTC	CAIRGTSYEQYF
NA	15	NA	TRBV9	TRBJ1-2	TGTGCCAGCAGCGCAGAACGGGGAGTGGACTATGGCTACACCTTC	CASSAERGVDYGYTF
NA	14	NA	TRBV21-1	TRBJ2-1	TGTGCCAGCAGCAAGAGTTTAGGGGCCAATGAGCAGTTCTTC	CASSKSLGANEQFF
NA	14	NA	TRBV7-8	TRBJ1-3	TGTGCCAGCAGCTTCGCTAGCTCTGGAAACACCATATATTTT	CASSFASSGNTIYF
TRBD1	14	NA	TRBV5-1	TRBJ2-7	TGCGCCAGCAGCCCGGACAGGGGCCCCTACGAGCAGTACTTC	CASSPDRGPYEQYF
NA	15	NA	TRBV2	TRBJ2-2	TGTGCCAGCAGTGGGCAGGGCGCGAACACCGGGGAGCTGTTTTTT	CASSGQGANTGELFF
NA	13	medium-sized	TRBV6-5	TRBJ2-5	TGTGCCAGCAGTTATGGTACGGGAGAGACCCAGTACTTC	CASSYGTGETQYF
NA	14	NA	TRBV7-9	TRBJ2-7	TGTGCCAGCGAGGGGGAGACCGACCTTGGTGAGCAGTACTTC	CASEGETDLGEQYF
NA	13	NA	TRBV28	TRBJ2-5	TGTGCCAGCAGTTTTCTGAGGGCAGAGACCCAGTACTTC	CASSFLRAETQYF
NA	14	NA	TRBV27	TRBJ2-2	TGTGCCAGCAGTTTAAGGGGTTTCGTCGGGGAGCTGTTTTTT	CASSLRGFVGELFF
NA	14	NA	TRBV5-1	TRBJ2-5	TGCGCCAGCAGCTTAGTGACTAGGCAGGAGACCCAGTACTTC	CASSLVTRQETQYF
TRBD2	13	NA	TRBV18	TRBJ2-7	TGTGCCAGCTCACCACGGGCGGGAGCCGAGCAGTACTTC	CASSPRAGAEQYF
TRBD1	22	NA	TRBV29-1	TRBJ2-6	TGCAGCCCATGTAGGCGGCCTAATGGACAGGCCCCCCTAGACTCTGGGGCCAACGTCCTGACTTTC	CSPCRRPNGQAPLDSGANVLTF
NA	15	NA	TRBV4-1	TRBJ2-3	TGCGCCAGCAGCCCGGTCGTTCAAAGCACAGATACGCAGTATTTT	CASSPVVQSTDTQYF
TRBD2	16	many	TRBV5-4	TRBJ2-2	TGTGCCAGCAGCTTGACGCGGGGGGCTTACGCCGGGGAGCTGTTTTTT	CASSLTRGAYAGELFF
NA	16	NA	TRBV19	TRBJ1-2	TGTGCCAGCCGTCACCCTCAGGTTGGGGCCAACTATGGCTACACCTTC	CASRHPQVGANYGYTF
TRBD1	17	NA	TRBV7-9	TRBJ1-1	TGTGCCAGCAGCCCTACGACCCGTGGACAGGGGAACACTGAAGCTTTCTTT	CASSPTTRGQGNTEAFF
NA	16	NA	TRBV4-1	TRBJ2-7	TGCGCCAGCAGCCAAGAGGCTGGGCGGGAAGGCTACGAGCAGTACTTC	CASSQEAGREGYEQYF
NA	15	NA	TRBV21-1	TRBJ2-3	TGTGCCAGCAAGGGACTAGCGGGACGCACAGATACGCAGTATTTT	CASKGLAGRTDTQYF
NA	16	NA	TRBV28	TRBJ2-7	TGTGCCAGCAGTTTAATGAGCGGGCCGATATCCTACGAGCAGTACTTC	CASSLMSGPISYEQYF
TRBD1	17	NA	TRBV11-3	TRBJ1-5	TGTGCCAGCAGCTTCCAACGAACAGGGGGTGGCAATCAGCCCCAGCATTTT	CASSFQRTGGGNQPQHF
TRBD1	15	NA	TRBV7-6	TRBJ2-7	TGTGCCAGCAGCTCGTGGACAGGGAGGCCCTACGAGCAGTACTTC	CASSSWTGRPYEQYF
NA	14	NA	TRBV27	TRBJ1-4	TGTGCCAGCAGTTTCACAGGGACTAATGAAAAACTGTTTTTT	CASSFTGTNEKLFF
TRBD1	13	NA	TRBV28	TRBJ2-2	TGTGCCAGCAGTTTCCCTACAGGGGGAAAGCTGTTTTTT	CASSFPTGGKLFF
TRBD1	14	few	TRBV19	TRBJ1-1	TGTGCCAGTCACCCAGGGGGCGGGAGCACTGAAGCTTTCTTT	CASHPGGGSTEAFF
TRBD2	15	NA	TRBV5-1	TRBJ2-3	TGCGCCAGCAGCTTGGGCCTAATAGCGGGAGATACGCAGTATTTT	CASSLGLIAGDTQYF
NA	14	NA	TRBV28	TRBJ1-3	TGTGCCAGCAGACCGGGGACACGGGGAAACACCATATATTTT	CASRPGTRGNTIYF
NA	13	NA	TRBV10-3	TRBJ2-3	TGTGCCATCAGAACAGAGCACACAGATACGCAGTATTTT	CAIRTEHTDTQYF
NA	14	NA	TRBV9	TRBJ2-3	TGTGCCAGCAGCGTAGCAGGCAGCACAGATACGCAGTATTTT	CASSVAGSTDTQYF
TRBD1	15	NA	TRBV28	TRBJ1-1	TGTGCCAGCAGACCAACCGGGACAGGGGGGACTGAAGCTTTCTTT	CASRPTGTGGTEAFF
NA	14	NA	TRBV29-1	TRBJ1-2	TGCAGCGTTGGAGGGGCGGGGAGCCACTATGGCTACACCTTC	CSVGGAGSHYGYTF
TRBD1	14	NA	TRBV18	TRBJ2-7	TGTGCCAGCTCACCGTGGGACAGGGACTACGAGCAGTACTTC	CASSPWDRDYEQYF
TRBD2	12	NA	TRBV5-6	TRBJ2-7	TGTGCCAGCAGCTCACGACTAGCCAAGCAGTACTTC	CASSSRLAKQYF
TRBD1	14	NA	TRBV5-1	TRBJ2-7	TGCGCCAGCAGCTTGTACAGGGGGCGTTACGAGCAGTACTTC	CASSLYRGRYEQYF
TRBD2	18	NA	TRBV5-5	TRBJ2-2	TGTGCCAGCAGCCCTCGGCTATCGGGAGGGGATTGGACCGGGGAGCTGTTTTTT	CASSPRLSGGDWTGELFF
NA	14	once	TRBV18	TRBJ1-1	TGTGCCAGCTCCCCCTCCGGAGTGAACACTGAAGCTTTCTTT	CASSPSGVNTEAFF
TRBD2	15	NA	TRBV5-1	TRBJ2-1	TGCGCCAGCAGGGAGCTAGCGGGAGGCCTGAGGGAGCAGTTCTTC	CASRELAGGLREQFF
TRBD1	14	few	TRBV6-4	TRBJ1-1	TGTGCCAGCAGTGACGGGCAGGGGGCGGCTGAAGCTTTCTTT	CASSDGQGAAEAFF
TRBD2	15	NA	TRBV4-3	TRBJ2-7	TGCGCCAGCACCCCGGGGCTAGCGGGAACCTACGAGCAGTACTTC	CASTPGLAGTYEQYF
NA	15	few	TRBV19	TRBJ2-1	TGTGCCAGTAGTATACGTAGCGCCCAGTACAATGAGCAGTTCTTC	CASSIRSAQYNEQFF
NA	14	NA	TRBV18	TRBJ1-1	TGTGCCAGCTCACCACCCAGGGGAAACACTGAAGCTTTCTTT	CASSPPRGNTEAFF
NA	16	NA	TRBV19	TRBJ1-1	TGTGCCAGTAGTATAGATCCACCCGGGGGGAACACTGAAGCTTTCTTT	CASSIDPPGGNTEAFF
NA	11	NA	TRBV2	TRBJ1-1	TGTGCCAGCAGGGGAGACGGTCGAGCTTTCTTT	CASRGDGRAFF
TRBD1	15	few	TRBV19	TRBJ2-1	TGTGCCAGTAGTAGGGACAGGGGGCTCTACAATGAGCAGTTCTTC	CASSRDRGLYNEQFF
TRBD1	14	NA	TRBV2	TRBJ2-5	TGTGCCAGCAGTCGGGACAGGGGGGGAGAGACCCAGTACTTC	CASSRDRGGETQYF
TRBD1	15	NA	TRBV5-1	TRBJ2-3	TGCGCCAGCCGAGGACAGGTGCAACCCACAGATACGCAGTATTTT	CASRGQVQPTDTQYF
TRBD1	14	NA	TRBV7-9	TRBJ2-3	TGTGCCAGCAGCATATGGGACAGGGAAGATACGCAGTATTTT	CASSIWDREDTQYF
TRBD1	15	once	TRBV5-4	TRBJ2-7	TGTGCCAGCAGCTTGGAAACAGGGGTTTCGGGAGAGCAGTACTTC	CASSLETGVSGEQYF